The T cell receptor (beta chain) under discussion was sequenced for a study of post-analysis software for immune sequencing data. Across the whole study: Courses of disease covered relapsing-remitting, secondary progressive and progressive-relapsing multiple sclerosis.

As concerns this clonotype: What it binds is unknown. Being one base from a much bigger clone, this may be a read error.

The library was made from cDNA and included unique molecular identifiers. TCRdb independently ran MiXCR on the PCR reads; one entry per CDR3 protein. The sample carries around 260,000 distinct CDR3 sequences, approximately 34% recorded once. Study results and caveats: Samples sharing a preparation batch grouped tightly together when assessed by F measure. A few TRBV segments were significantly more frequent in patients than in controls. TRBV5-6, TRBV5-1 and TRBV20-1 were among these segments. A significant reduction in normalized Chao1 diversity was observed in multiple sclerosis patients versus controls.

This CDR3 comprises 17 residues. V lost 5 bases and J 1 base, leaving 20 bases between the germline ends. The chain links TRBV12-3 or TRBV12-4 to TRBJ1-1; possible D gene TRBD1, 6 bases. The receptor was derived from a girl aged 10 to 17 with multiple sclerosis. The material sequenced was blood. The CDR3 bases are TGTGCCAGCAGTCCACCGCGGAGGACAGCAACGAACACTGAAGCTTTCTTT. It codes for CASSPPRRTATNTEAFF.